Listed below are T cell receptor beta chains from one sample, sequenced in a study of post-analysis software for immune sequencing data. Each CDR3 protein is one row after TCRdb ran MiXCR on the PCR reads. The data show about 400,000 distinct CDR3 sequences, with less than 40% seen just once and 13% held by the top ten. Sequenced material: blood. Receptor source: a girl between 5 and 17 years old with multiple sclerosis. Both conserved end residues are part of each CDR3. A D gene is named only where the DNA matches it firmly. Size values are once, few and many counts, or a class for expanded clones, and some rows have none.

v_gene: TRBV20-1; j_gene: TRBJ2-7; abundance: NA; d_gene: NA; CDR3nt: TGCAGTGCTAGCCCCGGGACACTGGCCTACGAGCAGTACTTC; CDR3aa: CSASPGTLAYEQYF
v_gene: TRBV21-1; j_gene: TRBJ1-2; abundance: NA; d_gene: NA; CDR3nt: TGTGCCAGCACCCAACGCAGGGGGCTCGCTAACTATGGCTACACCTTC; CDR3aa: CASTQRRGLANYGYTF
v_gene: TRBV20-1; j_gene: TRBJ1-1; abundance: few; d_gene: TRBD1; CDR3nt: TGCAGGACGGCGACAGGGGGAACTGAAGCTTTCTTT; CDR3aa: CRTATGGTEAFF
v_gene: TRBV7-2; j_gene: TRBJ2-7; abundance: NA; d_gene: NA; CDR3nt: TGTGCCAGCAGCTTAGCCGTTTCCTACGAGCAGTACTTC; CDR3aa: CASSLAVSYEQYF
v_gene: TRBV3-1; j_gene: TRBJ2-7; abundance: few; d_gene: TRBD1; CDR3nt: TGTGCCAGCAGCCCCCAAGACAGGGTATACGAGCAGTACTTC; CDR3aa: CASSPQDRVYEQYF
v_gene: TRBV4-1; j_gene: TRBJ2-3; abundance: NA; d_gene: NA; CDR3nt: TGCGCCAGCAGCCAAGTCAGCGGTCCGATGGGTACGCAGTATTTT; CDR3aa: CASSQVSGPMGTQYF
v_gene: TRBV20-1; j_gene: TRBJ2-7; abundance: NA; d_gene: NA; CDR3nt: TGCAGTGCCAGGATCAGGGGGGACTACGAGCAGTACTTC; CDR3aa: CSARIRGDYEQYF
v_gene: TRBV7-2; j_gene: TRBJ2-3; abundance: few; d_gene: NA; CDR3nt: TGTGCCAGCAGCTTAGGCCTGATAGCTAGCACAGATACGCAGTATTTT; CDR3aa: CASSLGLIASTDTQYF
v_gene: TRBV7-2; j_gene: TRBJ1-5; abundance: NA; d_gene: NA; CDR3nt: TGTGCCAGCAGCTTGGGGGGAAGGGACAATCAGCCCCAGCATTTT; CDR3aa: CASSLGGRDNQPQHF
v_gene: TRBV7-2; j_gene: TRBJ1-2; abundance: few; d_gene: NA; CDR3nt: TGTGCCAGCAGCTTTCGGAGGGAGACAGACTATGGCTACACCTTC; CDR3aa: CASSFRRETDYGYTF
v_gene: TRBV19; j_gene: TRBJ2-6; abundance: NA; d_gene: NA; CDR3nt: TGTGCCAGTAGTATATGGGGGCCTGGGGCCAACGTCCTGACTTTC; CDR3aa: CASSIWGPGANVLTF
v_gene: TRBV29-1; j_gene: TRBJ1-1; abundance: few; d_gene: NA; CDR3nt: TGCAGCGCCCACAAGAACACTGAAGCTTTCTTT; CDR3aa: CSAHKNTEAFF
v_gene: TRBV7-2; j_gene: TRBJ2-6; abundance: once; d_gene: NA; CDR3nt: TGTGCCAGCAGCTTAGTCGGGACACCGTCTGGGGCCAACGTCCGGACTTTC; CDR3aa: CASSLVGTPSGANVRTF
v_gene: TRBV12-3/TRBV12-4; j_gene: TRBJ2-5; abundance: NA; d_gene: TRBD2; CDR3nt: TGTGCCAGCAGCCCGACTAGCGGGGGGCAAGAGACCCAGTACTTC; CDR3aa: CASSPTSGGQETQYF
v_gene: TRBV10-3; j_gene: TRBJ2-1; abundance: NA; d_gene: TRBD2; CDR3nt: TGTGCCATCAGTGTGGCGGGGGGGTACAATGAGCAGTTCTTC; CDR3aa: CAISVAGGYNEQFF
v_gene: TRBV29-1; j_gene: TRBJ2-5; abundance: NA; d_gene: NA; CDR3nt: TGCAGCGTTACGACCGGGACCCAAGAGACCCAGTACTTC; CDR3aa: CSVTTGTQETQYF
v_gene: TRBV20-1; j_gene: TRBJ2-1; abundance: NA; d_gene: TRBD2; CDR3nt: TGCAGTGCTAGAGATATAGCGGGGGGGCTTTACAATGAGCAGTTCTTC; CDR3aa: CSARDIAGGLYNEQFF
v_gene: TRBV12-5; j_gene: TRBJ2-3; abundance: few; d_gene: NA; CDR3nt: TGTGCTAGTGGTTTTGGAACAGATACGCAGTATTTT; CDR3aa: CASGFGTDTQYF
v_gene: TRBV6-2/TRBV6-3; j_gene: TRBJ2-7; abundance: NA; d_gene: TRBD1; CDR3nt: TGTGCCAGCAGTCCCCAGGTGAGGGGGCATAGCTACGAGCAGTACTTC; CDR3aa: CASSPQVRGHSYEQYF
v_gene: TRBV28; j_gene: TRBJ2-5; abundance: many; d_gene: TRBD2; CDR3nt: TGTGCCAGCAGTTCCTCAGCGGGGGCCAAGGAGACCCAGTACTTC; CDR3aa: CASSSSAGAKETQYF
v_gene: TRBV4-1; j_gene: TRBJ2-1; abundance: NA; d_gene: TRBD2; CDR3nt: TGCGCCAGCAGCCTCCTAGCGGGGGCAGACGATAGCTCCTACAATGAGCAGTTCTTC; CDR3aa: CASSLLAGADDSSYNEQFF
v_gene: TRBV4-3; j_gene: TRBJ1-2; abundance: NA; d_gene: NA; CDR3nt: TGCGCCAGCAGCCACTTTCCGGGGGCAGATGGCCACACCTTC; CDR3aa: CASSHFPGADGHTF
v_gene: TRBV27; j_gene: TRBJ1-6; abundance: NA; d_gene: NA; CDR3nt: TGTGCCAGCAACGACAGATGGGGTAATTCACCCCTCCACTTT; CDR3aa: CASNDRWGNSPLHF
v_gene: TRBV7-2; j_gene: TRBJ2-5; abundance: once; d_gene: NA; CDR3nt: TGTGCCAGCAGCTTAGTAACCTCGCAAGAGACCCAGTACTTC; CDR3aa: CASSLVTSQETQYF
v_gene: TRBV5-1; j_gene: TRBJ1-2; abundance: NA; d_gene: NA; CDR3nt: TGCGCCAGCAGCTTGTGGGGGAACTATGGCTACACCTTC; CDR3aa: CASSLWGNYGYTF
v_gene: TRBV12-3/TRBV12-4; j_gene: TRBJ1-2; abundance: NA; d_gene: NA; CDR3nt: TGTGCCAGCAGTTTGTGGGGGGATGGCTACACCTTC; CDR3aa: CASSLWGDGYTF
v_gene: TRBV28; j_gene: TRBJ1-2; abundance: many; d_gene: NA; CDR3nt: TGTGCCAGCAGTTTACAACAGGGACGCTATGGCTACACCTTC; CDR3aa: CASSLQQGRYGYTF
v_gene: TRBV7-2; j_gene: TRBJ2-3; abundance: NA; d_gene: TRBD2; CDR3nt: TGTGCCAGCAGCTTAGCGTTAATAGCGGGGGGGACAGATACGCAGTATTTT; CDR3aa: CASSLALIAGGTDTQYF
v_gene: TRBV18; j_gene: TRBJ1-2; abundance: few; d_gene: TRBD1; CDR3nt: TGTGCCAGCTCACTAGGACAGGGGAAAGACTATGGCTACACCTTC; CDR3aa: CASSLGQGKDYGYTF
v_gene: TRBV27; j_gene: TRBJ2-5; abundance: few; d_gene: TRBD1; CDR3nt: TGTGCCAGCAGTTCGCAGGGACAGGGTTTCGAGACCCAGTACTTC; CDR3aa: CASSSQGQGFETQYF
v_gene: TRBV7-2; j_gene: TRBJ2-7; abundance: few; d_gene: NA; CDR3nt: TGTGCCAGCAGCAGCCGGCACGAGCAGTACTTC; CDR3aa: CASSSRHEQYF
v_gene: TRBV9; j_gene: TRBJ1-6; abundance: NA; d_gene: NA; CDR3nt: TGTGCCAGCAGCGTAAAAGGGGGGGGCGCAGATAATTCACCCCTCCACTTT; CDR3aa: CASSVKGGGADNSPLHF
v_gene: TRBV12-3/TRBV12-4; j_gene: TRBJ2-1; abundance: NA; d_gene: NA; CDR3nt: TGTGCCAGCACTCTACAGGGACTACACAATGAGCAGTTCTTC; CDR3aa: CASTLQGLHNEQFF
v_gene: TRBV12-3/TRBV12-4; j_gene: TRBJ2-3; abundance: few; d_gene: TRBD2; CDR3nt: TGTGCCAGCAGCCTTAGCGGGGGGGCCGGTACGCAGTATTTT; CDR3aa: CASSLSGGAGTQYF
v_gene: TRBV30; j_gene: TRBJ1-2; abundance: few; d_gene: NA; CDR3nt: TGTGCCTGGAGTGTTGGAGGGGGGGTAGAAGGCGGCTACACCTTC; CDR3aa: CAWSVGGGVEGGYTF
v_gene: TRBV2; j_gene: TRBJ2-3; abundance: NA; d_gene: NA; CDR3nt: TGTGCCAGCAGTATGATCTCAGATACGCAGTATTTT; CDR3aa: CASSMISDTQYF
v_gene: TRBV4-2; j_gene: TRBJ1-4; abundance: few; d_gene: NA; CDR3nt: TGTGCCAGCAGCCAAGATGATTTTAGGGGCGCAGCTAATGAAAAACTGTTTTTT; CDR3aa: CASSQDDFRGAANEKLFF
v_gene: TRBV5-1; j_gene: TRBJ2-1; abundance: NA; d_gene: TRBD2; CDR3nt: TGCGCCAGCAGCATGAGTCTAGCGGGGGGGATGAGGCCCCATGAGCAGTTCTTC; CDR3aa: CASSMSLAGGMRPHEQFF
v_gene: TRBV27; j_gene: TRBJ1-2; abundance: NA; d_gene: NA; CDR3nt: TGTGCCAGCTCCTATGGGTCGGGGGCCAACTATGGCTACACCTTC; CDR3aa: CASSYGSGANYGYTF
v_gene: TRBV14; j_gene: TRBJ2-2; abundance: NA; d_gene: NA; CDR3nt: TGTGCCAGCAGCCAAGACGGGTACGGGGAGCTGTTTTTT; CDR3aa: CASSQDGYGELFF
v_gene: TRBV15; j_gene: TRBJ2-1; abundance: few; d_gene: TRBD2; CDR3nt: TGTGCCACCAGCAGAGATTTTGGCGGGGGAGTGAATGAGCAGTTCTTC; CDR3aa: CATSRDFGGGVNEQFF
v_gene: TRBV19; j_gene: TRBJ1-1; abundance: once; d_gene: NA; CDR3nt: TGTGCCAGTAGTAAAGCGGGGGGCGGAACCATGAGCACTGAAGCTTTCTTT; CDR3aa: CASSKAGGGTMSTEAFF